The rows below give T cell receptor beta chains drawn from one sample of a study of blood T cell repertoires in COVID-19. The method was immunoSEQ multiplex PCR; TCRdb's version includes in-frame clones alone and lacks a portion of them. Of approximately 69,000 clones listed, over 70% are singletons. The source material was peripheral blood. Receptors originate from a man in his 60s with acute or convalescent COVID-19. The conserved cysteine and the conserved F or W are not part of the CDR3 here. For some rows the clone size is stated as once, few or many, or as a class when expanded; others skip it.

V gene: TRBV28; J gene: TRBJ1-5; clone size: few; CDR3 protein: ASTPGGGESNQPQH
V gene: TRBV21-1; J gene: TRBJ2-1; clone size: .; CDR3 protein: ASSKRAGASFRKYNEQF
V gene: TRBV6-5; J gene: TRBJ2-3; clone size: few; CDR3 protein: ASRTTSTDTQY
V gene: TRBV6-5; J gene: TRBJ1-6; clone size: .; CDR3 protein: ASKRGQGSPLH
V gene: TRBV10-3; J gene: TRBJ1-5; clone size: .; CDR3 protein: AISESGGGGDQPQH
V gene: TRBV6-6; J gene: TRBJ1-5; clone size: .; CDR3 protein: ASSLHPVGGSQPQH
V gene: TRBV11-3; J gene: TRBJ2-3; clone size: once; CDR3 protein: ASSRGGSTDTQY
V gene: TRBV6-1; J gene: TRBJ1-1; clone size: .; CDR3 protein: ASSERHGQNTEAF
V gene: TRBV3-1/TRBV3-2; J gene: TRBJ1-1; clone size: .; CDR3 protein: ASTWGLNTEAF
V gene: TRBV7-9; J gene: TRBJ1-1; clone size: .; CDR3 protein: ASSLGSDSSF
V gene: TRBV9; J gene: TRBJ2-1; clone size: .; CDR3 protein: ASSEGAGHEQF
V gene: TRBV5-4; J gene: TRBJ2-1; clone size: .; CDR3 protein: ASSRTGETNEQF
V gene: TRBV9; J gene: TRBJ2-7; clone size: .; CDR3 protein: ASSVSSGSTHEQY
V gene: TRBV7-2; J gene: TRBJ2-3; clone size: .; CDR3 protein: ASSYSIVQGFGTDTQY
V gene: TRBV5-1; J gene: TRBJ2-1; clone size: .; CDR3 protein: ASSWDRGDNEQF
V gene: TRBV2; J gene: TRBJ2-3; clone size: many; CDR3 protein: ASSPGTSGTSTDTQY
V gene: TRBV24-1; J gene: TRBJ2-2; clone size: .; CDR3 protein: ATSDLRQRPGELF
V gene: TRBV7-8; J gene: TRBJ1-4; clone size: .; CDR3 protein: ASSLPPGGEKLF
V gene: TRBV6-5; J gene: TRBJ1-4; clone size: once; CDR3 protein: ASRRQGGGEKLF
V gene: TRBV6-1; J gene: TRBJ2-4; clone size: .; CDR3 protein: ASSGGLAESYKNIQY
V gene: TRBV12-3/TRBV12-4; J gene: TRBJ1-1; clone size: .; CDR3 protein: ASRIGGSTGAF
V gene: TRBV9; J gene: TRBJ2-2; clone size: .; CDR3 protein: ASSETSGITGELF
V gene: TRBV24-1; J gene: TRBJ2-7; clone size: .; CDR3 protein: ATSDSREDGGYEQY
V gene: TRBV6-5; J gene: TRBJ1-2; clone size: .; CDR3 protein: ASSYSGSLNYGYT
V gene: TRBV6-5; J gene: TRBJ1-6; clone size: .; CDR3 protein: ASSLNIGNNSPLH
V gene: TRBV5-1; J gene: TRBJ2-7; clone size: .; CDR3 protein: ASSLNQLEETYEQY
V gene: TRBV24-1; J gene: TRBJ1-4; clone size: once; CDR3 protein: ATSGSRTGDEKLF
V gene: TRBV5-6; J gene: TRBJ2-2; clone size: .; CDR3 protein: ASSPWTSGEELF
V gene: TRBV19; J gene: TRBJ1-5; clone size: .; CDR3 protein: ASSMKGDSNQPQH
V gene: TRBV19; J gene: TRBJ1-2; clone size: .; CDR3 protein: ASSKGTASYQYGYT
V gene: TRBV4-1; J gene: TRBJ1-2; clone size: few; CDR3 protein: ASSQDRVNYGYT
V gene: TRBV4-1; J gene: TRBJ2-3; clone size: medium-sized; CDR3 protein: ASSQALVAPPDTQY
V gene: TRBV19; J gene: TRBJ2-1; clone size: .; CDR3 protein: ASSQGAGYNEQF
V gene: TRBV7-9; J gene: TRBJ1-2; clone size: few; CDR3 protein: ASSHRSGDGYT
V gene: TRBV5-1; J gene: TRBJ2-2; clone size: .; CDR3 protein: ASSLETSGRGTGELF
V gene: TRBV5-1; J gene: TRBJ1-1; clone size: .; CDR3 protein: ASSLVFDREAF
V gene: TRBV28; J gene: TRBJ1-2; clone size: .; CDR3 protein: ASRPETGLNYGYT
V gene: TRBV27; J gene: TRBJ1-5; clone size: .; CDR3 protein: ASSFTGFNQPQH
V gene: TRBV6-5; J gene: TRBJ1-2; clone size: .; CDR3 protein: ASSTRDTNYGYT
V gene: TRBV11-2; J gene: TRBJ2-5; clone size: once; CDR3 protein: ASSSQLAGGQETQY
V gene: TRBV24-1; J gene: TRBJ1-3; clone size: .; CDR3 protein: ATSDSAGSGNTIY
V gene: TRBV19; J gene: TRBJ2-7; clone size: few; CDR3 protein: ASSAGTGGYEQY
V gene: TRBV11-2; J gene: TRBJ2-5; clone size: .; CDR3 protein: ASSPVGQELKETQY
V gene: TRBV9; J gene: TRBJ2-5; clone size: few; CDR3 protein: ASSSGETQY